The rows below give T cell receptor beta chains drawn from one sample of a study of T cell responses to AZD1222 COVID-19 vaccine. Method: immunoSEQ multiplex PCR; TCRdb's copy keeps in-frame clones and lacks some. Of some 110,000 clones in the sample, roughly 90% were seen once. Sequenced material: peripheral blood, taken on day 0 of AZD1222 vaccination. The receptors shown here come from an adult in good health. CDR3s leave out the opening cysteine and the closing phenylalanine or tryptophan. D genes are given only for firm matches.

cdr3_aa j_call v_call d_call
AWFRGPYEQY TRBJ2-7 TRBV30 .
ASSLRTGGNYGYT TRBJ1-2 TRBV18 TRBD1
ASSETGGAYNEQF TRBJ2-1 TRBV6-1 TRBD2
ASIYRGLFASYEQY TRBJ2-7 TRBV2 TRBD1
ASSPFIRGGNTEAF TRBJ1-1 TRBV27 .
ASRRSSYNSPLH TRBJ1-6 TRBV2 .
ASSVGTGNTEAF TRBJ1-1 TRBV5-1 .
AISGPRGQGSAGELF TRBJ2-2 TRBV10-3 TRBD1
ASNPSSGEQF TRBJ2-1 TRBV7-8 .
ASSPKKMGGTGQETQY TRBJ2-5 TRBV4-2 .
ASRSGGYT TRBJ1-2 TRBV21-1 .
ARERLVGGNIQSEQF TRBJ2-1 TRBV2 .